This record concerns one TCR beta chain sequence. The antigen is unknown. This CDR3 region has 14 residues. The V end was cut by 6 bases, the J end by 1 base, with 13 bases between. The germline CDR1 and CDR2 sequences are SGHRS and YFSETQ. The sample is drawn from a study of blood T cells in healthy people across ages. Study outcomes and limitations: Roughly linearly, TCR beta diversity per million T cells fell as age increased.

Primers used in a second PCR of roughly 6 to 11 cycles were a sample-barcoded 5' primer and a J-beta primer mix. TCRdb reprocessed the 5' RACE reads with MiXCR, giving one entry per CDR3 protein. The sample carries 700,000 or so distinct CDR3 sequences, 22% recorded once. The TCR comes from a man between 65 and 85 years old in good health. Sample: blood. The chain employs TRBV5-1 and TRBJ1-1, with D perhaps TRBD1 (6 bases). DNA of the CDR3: TGCGCCAGCACCTCGGGACAAGAGAACACTGAAGCTTTCTTT. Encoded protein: CASTSGQENTEAFF.